The next 19 T cell receptor beta chains were all read from a single sample in a study of cytomegalovirus exposure and HLA in healthy donors. In the PCR, 60 Vbeta and 13 Jbeta primers were used. Measured with immunoSEQ multiplex PCR; TCRdb has only the in-frame clones, and not every one. Of about 150,000 clones listed, 76% are singletons. Specimen: PBMCs. These receptor sequences come from a woman aged 40 to 50 in good health and CMV-seronegative.

The chain employs TRBV6-5 and TRBJ2-5, with 8 bases matching TRBD2. Germline loops: CDR1 MNHEY, CDR2 SVGAGI. Trimming removed 6 bases from V and 6 bases from J; junction bases left unmatched: 12. The CDR3 has 15 residues. For the CDR3, the DNA is TGTGCCAGCAGACAGGCGGCGGGGGGCAGCCAGACCCAGTACTTC. This translates into CASRQAAGGSQTQYF.

The chain couples TRBV7-9 to TRBJ2-3; TRBD2 might be the D (6 bases). The CDR3 runs 12 residues. Trimming left V 6 bases short and J 5 bases short, with 9 bases between. Germline V gene data show CDR1 as SEHNR and CDR2 as FQNEAQ (reference sequence). The CDR3: CASRGRLDTQYF. The CDR3 DNA follows: TGTGCCAGCAGGGGGAGGTTAGATACGCAGTATTTT.

This clone was detected only a few times. The chain has TRBV19 and TRBJ2-1, with TRBD2 identical over 9 bases. V lost 7 bases and J lost 6; bases outside the gene matches: 13. Germline CDR1 is LNHDA and CDR2 is SQIVND (reference sequence). The CDR3 loop spans 16 amino acids. CDR3 in amino acids: CASTGTSHIMTNEQFF. In DNA, the CDR3 is TGTGCCAGTACTGGGACTAGCCATATAATGACCAATGAGCAGTTCTTC. The variable domain in full, with the rest retrieved from reference TRBV19 and TRBJ2-1, is DGGITQSPKYLFRKEGQNVTLSCEQNLNHDAMYWYRQDPGQGLRLIYYSQIVNDFQKGDIAEGYSVSREKKESFPLTVTSAQKNPTAFYLCASTGTSHIMTNEQFFGPGTRLTVL.

This clone was detected only once. This chain links TRBV28 with TRBJ1-5; 7 nucleotides align to TRBD1. Per germline, CDR1 MDHEN and CDR2 SYDVKM. Trimming cost V 6 bases and J 3 bases; bases outside gene matches: 8. The CDR3 loop spans 15 amino acids. This chain's CDR3 is CASRKTGSSNQPQHF. CDR3 nucleotide sequence: TGTGCCAGCAGGAAGACAGGGTCATCCAATCAGCCCCAGCATTTT.

The chain is built from TRBV10-1 and TRBJ2-3, with 10 bases that match TRBD1. After removal of 6 bases from V and 6 bases from J, the junction contained 9 bases not matched to a gene. There are 15 residues in the CDR3. The V gene's germline CDR1 is WNHNN and CDR2 SYGVQD (reference sequence). DNA of the CDR3: TGCGCCAGCAGCTGGACAGGGGGTAGTATCGATACGCAGTATTTT. Its protein product is CASSWTGGSIDTQYF.

This chain joins TRBV5-1 and TRBJ1-6, with D unclear. Between the trimmed V and J ends, which lost 0 bases and 10 bases, there was a span of 14 bases. The CDR3 has 15 residues. Germline CDR1 and CDR2: SGHRS and YFSETQ. DNA for the CDR3: TGCGCCAGCAGCTTGGGCACGGGATTGGAATCACCCCTCCACTTT. It codes for CASSLGTGLESPLHF.

The chain couples TRBV21-1 to TRBJ1-1; the DNA was not used to check the table's D call, TRBD1. TRBV21-1 is a documented pseudogene. The CDR3 covers 13 residues. In nucleotides, the CDR3 is TGTGCCAGCAGCAAAGCTAAAACAGATGAAGCTTTCTTT. Translating gives CASSKAKTDEAFF.

The V call is TRBV2, the J call TRBJ2-5, with D perhaps TRBD2 (5 bases). Between the trimmed V and J ends, which lost 4 bases and 7 bases, there was a span of 13 bases. Germline-derived CDR1 and CDR2 are SNHLY and FYNNEI. The CDR3 totals 13 residues. The CDR3 DNA reads as TGTGCCAGCAGTGCCGAGGGAGAGGGGACCCAGTACTTC. Translation gives CASSAEGEGTQYF.

This chain joins TRBV7-6 and TRBJ2-1, with 7 bases identical to TRBD1. The CDR3 has 16 amino acids. V was clipped by 1 base and J by 3 bases; unmatched bases: 6. Germline assignment: CDR1 SGHVS and CDR2 FNYEAQ. CDR3 amino acids: CASSLEKSGGYNEQFF. The CDR3 DNA reads as TGTGCCAGCAGCTTAGAGAAGTCAGGGGGCTACAATGAGCAGTTCTTC.

V usage is TRBV11-2 and J usage is TRBJ1-4; D gene ambiguous. Germline V gives CDR1 SGHAT, CDR2 FQNNGV. The V end was cut by 5 bases, the J end by 10 bases, with 17 bases between. The CDR3 has 14 residues. The chain's CDR3 is CASSREVTEGKLFF. CDR3 nucleotide sequence: TGTGCCAGCAGCCGGGAGGTGACGGAGGGAAAACTGTTTTTT.

V and J are TRBV5-1 and TRBJ2-2; tentatively, D is TRBD2 (5 bases). V was shortened by 0 bases and J by 5 bases, with 14 bases between the two germline ends. Per the germline V gene, CDR1 is SGHRS and CDR2 is YFSETQ. CDR3 length: 16 amino acids. CDR3 coding DNA: TGCGCCAGCAGCTTGGAATCGGGGTTTCGGACCGGGGAGCTGTTTTTT. Its protein is CASSLESGFRTGELFF.

This rearrangement joins TRBV7-8 to TRBJ2-5; D is undetermined. This CDR3 spans 12 amino acids. The V and J ends lost 6 bases and 5 bases respectively, with 10 bases between them. Germline V lookup: CDR1 SGHVS, CDR2 FQNEAQ. CDR3 sequence (DNA): TGTGCCAGCAGTCCCCCGAGGGAGACCCAGTACTTC. Translated, it gives CASSPPRETQYF.

V usage is TRBV2 and J usage is TRBJ1-1, with unresolved D. The CDR3 length is 14 residues. Trimming stripped 7 bases from V and 0 bases from J, with 12 bases between. The V gene's germline CDR1 is SNHLY and CDR2 FYNNEI. The CDR3 DNA reads TGTGCCAGCAATCAGCCGGGATTGAACACTGAAGCTTTCTTT. It is translated as CASNQPGLNTEAFF. Looking up the rest from reference TRBV2 and TRBJ1-1 gives the full variable domain: EPEVTQTPSHQVTQMGQEVILRCVPISNHLYFYWYRQILGQKVEFLVSFYNNEISEKSEIFDDQFSVERPDGSNFTLKIRSTKLEDSAMYFCASNQPGLNTEAFFGQGTRLTVV.

This chain links TRBV28 with TRBJ1-2, with D hard to call. Looked up from germline, CDR1 is MDHEN and CDR2 is SYDVKM. V lost 1 base to trimming and J lost 3 bases, with 9 bases between them. The CDR3 sequence is 14 residues long. The CDR3 sequence: CASSLSGRDYGYTF. The CDR3 DNA reads TGTGCCAGCAGTTTATCCGGCCGGGACTATGGCTACACCTTC.

This rearrangement joins TRBV5-1 to TRBJ1-2, with 7 bases that match TRBD1. There are 15 residues in the CDR3. With V trimmed by 4 bases and J by 4 bases, 10 bases remained unmatched. Per the germline V gene, CDR1 is SGHRS and CDR2 is YFSETQ. The CDR3 is CASSPDRVGFYGYTF. The CDR3 DNA reads TGCGCCAGCAGCCCCGACAGGGTAGGGTTCTATGGCTACACCTTC.

The gene calls are TRBV5-4 and TRBJ2-5, with TRBD1 identical over 8 bases. From germline, CDR1 is SGHNT and CDR2 YYREEE (reference sequence). The CDR3 runs to 16 residues. After removal of 5 bases from V and 7 bases from J, the junction contained 16 bases not matched to a gene. The CDR3 spells CASSPTGATLGGTQYF. CDR3 nucleotide sequence: TGTGCCAGCAGTCCGACAGGGGCCACCCTTGGGGGGACCCAGTACTTC.

The chain couples TRBV7-9 to TRBJ2-7; D may be TRBD2 (5 bases). Per germline, CDR1 SEHNR and CDR2 FQNEAQ (reference sequence). Trimming shortened V by 0 bases and J by 5 bases, and 17 bases separated the two germline ends. This CDR3 contains 16 residues. CDR3 in amino acids: CASSLASVGSVNEQYF. The CDR3 nucleotides read TGTGCCAGCAGCTTAGCGTCGGTAGGGAGCGTAAACGAGCAGTACTTC.

The chain uses TRBV6-6 and TRBJ2-1; 12 nucleotides agree with TRBD2. V was pared by 6 bases and J by 15 bases, with 9 bases of the junction left unmatched. The CDR3 length is 13 residues. Looked up from germline, CDR1 is MNHNY and CDR2 is SVGAGI (reference sequence). Here the CDR3 reads CASSFGLAGYPFF. In DNA form, the CDR3 reads TGTGCCAGCAGCTTTGGACTAGCGGGGTATCCGTTCTTC.

The chain couples TRBV5-4 to TRBJ2-2, with D maybe TRBD1 (6 bases). Germline V gene data show CDR1 as SGHNT and CDR2 as YYREEE (reference sequence). CDR3 length: 17 amino acids. Trimming took off 3 bases at V and 0 bases at J, with 15 bases between the two ends. The CDR3 nucleotides read TGTGCCAGCAGCTCGCTGTGGGGGCCGACGAACACCGGGGAGCTGTTTTTT. Residues: CASSSLWGPTNTGELFF. Using reference TRBV5-4 and TRBJ2-2 for the parts outside the CDR3, the full variable domain is ETGVTQSPTHLIKTRGQQVTLRCSSQSGHNTVSWYQQALGQGPQFIFQYYREEENGRGNFPPRFSGLQFPNYSSELNVNALELDDSALYLCASSSLWGPTNTGELFFGEGSRLTVL.